Below, 23 T cell receptor beta chains from the same sample are listed, as sequenced in a study of shared clonotypes between healthy human individuals. Sequenced by immunoSEQ multiplex PCR; TCRdb stores in-frame clones only, minus some. The sample has approximately 2,000,000 clones; about 90% are singletons. Sequenced input: naive CD4+ T cells from PBMCs. Subset of the sample: CD45RA+ positively selected. Receptors were obtained from a man younger than 35 in good health. Some clones in this sample may be carry-over from other donors' samples.

A single count supports this clone. The chain has TRBV6-1 and TRBJ2-7; D tentatively fits TRBD1 or TRBD2 (5 bases each). V shed 0 bases and J shed 0 bases, with 12 bases lying between them. The V gene's germline CDR1 is MNHNS and CDR2 SASEGT. This CDR3 comprises 16 residues. This chain's CDR3 is CASSEAGTPSSYEQYF. The CDR3 DNA reads as TGTGCCAGCAGTGAAGCGGGGACGCCTAGCTCCTACGAGCAGTACTTC.

This clone was counted once. The CDR3, as DNA: TGTGCCAGCAGCTCTTCCCGGGGGCGGGGCCCAGATACGCAGTATTTT. Amino acid sequence: CASSSSRGRGPDTQYF. This chain connects TRBV7-9 to TRBJ2-3, with D possibly being TRBD1 or TRBD2 (6 bases each). With 4 bases removed from V and 4 bases from J, the gap between germline ends came to 18 bases. The CDR3 runs 16 residues. CDR1 is SEHNR and CDR2 is FQNEAQ in the germline V gene (reference sequence).

The chain recombines TRBV7-9 with TRBJ2-1; 12 bases align to TRBD2. Germline lookup yields CDR1 SEHNR and CDR2 FQNEAQ (reference sequence). There are 18 residues in the CDR3. V lost 6 bases and J lost 10; bases outside the gene matches: 19. CDR3 region: CASSSGTSGPGGVPEQFF. The CDR3 coding sequence is TGTGCCAGCAGTTCCGGGACTAGCGGGCCAGGCGGGGTTCCCGAGCAGTTCTTC. Full variable domain (outside the CDR3, taken from reference TRBV7-9 and TRBJ2-1): DTGVSQNPRHKITKRGQNVTFRCDPISEHNRLYWYRQTLGQGPEFLTYFQNEAQLEKSRLLSDRFSAERPKGSFSTLEIQRTEQGDSAMYLCASSSGTSGPGGVPEQFFGPGTRLTVL.

The chain employs TRBV7-3 and TRBJ2-3; D gene ambiguous. CDR1 and CDR2 from the germline V gene are SGHTA and FQGTGA. CDR3 length: 17 amino acids. V was clipped by 3 bases and J by 4 bases, with 20 bases between them. CDR3 nucleotide sequence: TGTGCCAGCAGCTTCCTCGCAAGGTCGGTCCTACCAGATACGCAGTATTTT. Protein: CASSFLARSVLPDTQYF.

The chain uses TRBV6-5 and TRBJ1-2; a possible D gene is TRBD1 (6 bases). Trimming removed 6 bases from V and 3 bases from J, with 11 bases in between. Germline V CDR1 and CDR2: MNHEY, SVGAGI. The CDR3 is 13 amino acids. The CDR3 sequence is CASRTRGDYGYTF. CDR3 in DNA: TGTGCCAGCAGGACCAGGGGTGACTATGGCTACACCTTC.

The sample holds one count of this clone. This sequence joins TRBV5-4 and TRBJ2-7, with D perhaps matching TRBD2 (9 bases). V lost 4 bases to trimming and J lost 6 bases, with 20 bases between them. This CDR3 has 15 amino acids. The germline V gene encodes CDR1 SGHNT and CDR2 YYREEE (reference sequence). This chain's CDR3 is CASSLGLAGQVEQYF. CDR3 coding DNA: TGTGCCAGCAGCCTGGGGCTAGCGGGACAGGTCGAGCAGTACTTC.

This chain connects TRBV7-2 to TRBJ1-2; D is ambiguous. Germline V gives CDR1 SGHTA, CDR2 FQGNSA. The CDR3 runs to 15 residues. The V end lost 8 bases, the J end lost 6 bases, and 22 bases lay between the germline ends. The CDR3 DNA reads as TGTGCCAGCTCCTGGCGGGTCCAACCGAGTAATGGCTACACCTTC. Amino acid sequence: CASSWRVQPSNGYTF.

V usage is TRBV9 and J usage is TRBJ2-1; TRBD2 agrees at 9 bases. V lost 6 bases, J lost 10 bases, and 17 bases stayed unmatched. The length of the CDR3 is 16 residues. Per the germline V gene, CDR1 is SGDLS and CDR2 is YYNGEE. The CDR3 DNA sequence: TGTGCCAGCACCCCGTATAGCGGGAGAACGGCGTCCGAGCAGTTCTTC. Amino acid sequence: CASTPYSGRTASEQFF.

This clone was seen only once. Other nucleotide sequences from this sample produce the same CDR3. V usage is TRBV7-9 and J usage is TRBJ2-7; weak D call: TRBD1 (6 bases). The V end was cut by 2 bases, the J end by 2 bases, with 10 bases between. Germline V gives CDR1 SEHNR, CDR2 FQNEAQ (reference sequence). The CDR3 contains 14 residues. The CDR3 DNA reads TGTGCCAGCAGCTTAACAGGGCGAGCCTACGAGCAGTACTTC. Amino acids: CASSLTGRAYEQYF.

The chain is built from TRBV4-1 and TRBJ1-6, with a weak D call TRBD1 (6 bases). Germline V gene sequence: CDR1 MGHRA, CDR2 YSYEKL. CDR3 length: 14 amino acids. Trimming left V 0 bases short and J 7 bases short, with 7 bases between. The CDR3 is CASSQEQGNSPLHF. CDR3 bases: TGCGCCAGCAGCCAAGAACAGGGCAATTCACCCCTCCACTTT.

The rearrangement uses TRBV6-1 and TRBJ1-1; D gene uncertain. Germline CDR1 is MNHNS and CDR2 is SASEGT. The CDR3 consists of 13 residues. The V gene lost 2 bases and the J gene lost 4 bases, with 8 bases spanning the gap. CDR3 sequence (DNA): TGTGCCAGCAGTGAAAGTTTACTCACTGAAGCTTTCTTT. Protein product: CASSESLLTEAFF.

Details on this clone: In the same sample, other DNA sequences code for this CDR3. J is TRBJ1-4 and V is TRBV18; D is uncertain. CDR3 length: 13 residues. CDR1 is KGHSH and CDR2 is LQKENI in the germline V gene. V gave up 2 bases and J gave up 5 bases, with 6 bases separating them. This CDR3 is CASSPGLNEKLFF. The CDR3 DNA sequence: TGTGCCAGCTCACCAGGGTTAAATGAAAAACTGTTTTTT.

The chain couples TRBV28 to TRBJ2-1; D unclear. Germline loops: CDR1 MDHEN, CDR2 SYDVKM. V was clipped by 6 bases and J by 8 bases, with 14 bases between them. The CDR3 totals 13 residues. The CDR3 bases are TGTGCCAGCAGAGATCCGACGGTCTATGAGCAGTTCTTC. As protein: CASRDPTVYEQFF.

This chain links TRBV28 with TRBJ2-7, with D tentatively TRBD1 or TRBD2 (5 bases each). Germline V gene sequence: CDR1 MDHEN, CDR2 SYDVKM. V lost 7 bases, J lost 3 bases, and 16 bases lay in between. CDR3 length: 14 residues. The CDR3 here is CASKPGTEYYEQYF. In nucleotides, the CDR3 is TGTGCCAGCAAACCCGGGACCGAGTACTACGAGCAGTACTTC.

J is TRBJ2-3 and V is TRBV30, with a weak D call TRBD2 (5 bases). Per germline, CDR1 GTSNPN and CDR2 SVGIG (reference sequence). Trimming took off 7 bases at V and 6 bases at J, with 17 bases between the two ends. The CDR3 runs to 13 residues. The DNA for the CDR3 is TGTGCCTCCGGGGTGACAAGTACGGATACGCAGTATTTT. It codes for CASGVTSTDTQYF.

The gene calls are TRBV5-8 and TRBJ2-7; 8 bases line up with TRBD2. The trim removed 7 bases at V and 0 bases at J, leaving 3 bases unmatched. CDR3 length: 13 residues. Germline-derived CDR1 and CDR2 are SGHTS and YDEGEE. This CDR3 is CASLLAGSYEQYF. In DNA, the CDR3 is TGTGCCAGCTTGCTAGCGGGCTCCTACGAGCAGTACTTC.

This chain uses TRBV7-9 with TRBJ2-7; weak D call: TRBD2 (5 bases). Trimming removed 2 bases from V and 4 bases from J, with 9 bases in between. CDR1 and CDR2 (germline): SEHNR, FQNEAQ (reference sequence). This CDR3 region has 13 residues. CDR3 bases: TGTGCCAGCAGCTTATCTCCGGGATACGAGCAGTACTTC. Amino acids: CASSLSPGYEQYF.

This chain links TRBV18 with TRBJ2-7, with TRBD2 identical over 8 bases. V was clipped by 0 bases and J by 2 bases; unmatched bases: 3. The CDR3 is made up of 15 amino acids. Germline CDR1 KGHSH, CDR2 LQKENI. CDR3 DNA sequence: TGTGCCAGCTCACCACCCGAGCGGGGGACCTACGAGCAGTACTTC. Translated, it gives CASSPPERGTYEQYF.

This clone was observed once. This rearrangement joins TRBV18 to TRBJ2-5; D possibly corresponds to TRBD1 (5 bases). CDR1 is KGHSH and CDR2 is LQKENI in the germline V gene. Between the trimmed V and J ends, which lost 5 bases and 4 bases, there was a span of 11 bases. The CDR3 sequence is 13 residues long. CDR3: CASSGSRAETQYF. CDR3 in DNA: TGTGCCAGCTCAGGTTCCAGGGCAGAGACCCAGTACTTC.

Concerning this clone itself: This CDR3 is also generated by other DNA sequences in the sample. The J gene is TRBJ1-1, the V gene TRBV7-9; D is ambiguous. The CDR3 is 11 amino acids. The germline V gene has CDR1 SEHNR and CDR2 FQNEAQ (reference sequence). The germline V and J ends were trimmed by 3 bases and 4 bases, with 3 bases remaining between them. The CDR3 protein is CASSFRTEAFF. CDR3 DNA: TGTGCCAGCAGCTTTCGCACTGAAGCTTTCTTT.

The chain has TRBV28 and TRBJ1-4; possible D gene TRBD1, 6 bases. The CDR3 is 14 amino acids. Looked up from germline, CDR1 is MDHEN and CDR2 is SYDVKM. With 6 bases removed from V and 5 bases from J, the gap between germline ends came to 13 bases. CDR3 nucleotides: TGTGCCAGCAGCCGAACGGACAGAAATGAAAAACTGTTTTTT. Encoded protein: CASSRTDRNEKLFF.

With respect to this clone: Different DNA sequences within this sample yield the same CDR3. The CDR3 loop reads CASSVGGLAVYNEQFF. The CDR3 DNA is TGTGCCAGCAGCGTAGGGGGACTAGCCGTATACAATGAGCAGTTCTTC. This chain links TRBV9 with TRBJ2-1; TRBD2 agrees at 9 bases. The CDR3 runs to 16 residues. Germline-derived CDR1 and CDR2 are SGDLS and YYNGEE. V trimming: 0 bases; J trimming: 4 bases; junction bases outside the gene matches: 5.

The J gene is TRBJ2-5, the V gene TRBV2; D perhaps matches TRBD2 (5 bases). The germline V gene encodes CDR1 SNHLY and CDR2 FYNNEI. The CDR3 is 14 residues long. Trimming stripped 7 bases from V and 4 bases from J, with 16 bases between. This CDR3 reads CASTIGTSGETQYF. CDR3 nucleotide sequence: TGTGCCAGCACCATCGGCACTAGTGGAGAGACCCAGTACTTC.